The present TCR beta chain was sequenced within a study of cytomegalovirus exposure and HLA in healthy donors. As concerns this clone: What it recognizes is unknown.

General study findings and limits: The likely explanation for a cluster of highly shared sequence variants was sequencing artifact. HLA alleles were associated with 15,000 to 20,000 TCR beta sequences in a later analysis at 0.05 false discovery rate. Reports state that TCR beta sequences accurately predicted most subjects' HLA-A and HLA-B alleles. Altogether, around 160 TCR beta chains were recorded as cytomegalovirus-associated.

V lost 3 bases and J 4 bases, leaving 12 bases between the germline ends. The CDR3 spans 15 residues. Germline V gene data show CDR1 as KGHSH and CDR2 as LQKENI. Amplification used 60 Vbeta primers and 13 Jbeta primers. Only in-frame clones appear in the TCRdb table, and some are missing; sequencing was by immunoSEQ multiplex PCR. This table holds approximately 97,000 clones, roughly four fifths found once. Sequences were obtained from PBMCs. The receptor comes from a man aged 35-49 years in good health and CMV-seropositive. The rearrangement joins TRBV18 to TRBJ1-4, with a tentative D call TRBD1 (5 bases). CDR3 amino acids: CASSPSTEHNEKLFF. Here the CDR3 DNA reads TGTGCCAGCTCACCCTCGACAGAACATAATGAAAAACTGTTTTTT.